The rows below give T cell receptor beta chains drawn from one sample of a study of blood T cell repertoires in COVID-19. Some clones are missing from TCRdb's copy, which holds only in-frame ones; the method was immunoSEQ multiplex PCR. In the table there are about 110,000 clones, 75% to 90% of which are singletons. Source material: peripheral blood. The source is a woman in her sixties or seventies with COVID-19, enrolled during active disease. CDR3s include the opening cysteine and the closing phenylalanine or tryptophan. Where a row states a size, it is once, few, many or the class of an expanded clone; other rows omit it.

>once|TRBJ2-5|TRBV11-2
CASSLLAGGQETQYF
>.|TRBJ1-2|TRBV6-6
CASSYQQGNYGYTF
>.|TRBJ1-2|TRBV4-2
CASSQGLGGAGYGYTF
>.|TRBJ1-6|TRBV5-4
CASSAGGSVSDSPLHF
>.|TRBJ1-1|TRBV9
CASSVGQGRGEAFF
>.|TRBJ1-6|TRBV5-6
CASSQGNNSPLHF
>.|TRBJ2-5|TRBV6-2/TRBV6-3
CASSLGHSTPETQYF
>few|TRBJ1-4|TRBV29-1
CSVSLLAATNEKLFF
>.|TRBJ1-2|TRBV28
CASSWDRGYGYTF
>.|TRBJ2-7|TRBV3-1/TRBV3-2
CASLLEGTYEQYF
>once|TRBJ2-7|TRBV5-1
CASSLSGEPYEQYF
>.|TRBJ2-7|TRBV29-1
CSVLDRGESYEQYF
>.|TRBJ1-1|TRBV2
CASSPAGGQNTEAFF
>.|TRBJ2-6|TRBV7-9
CASTGWGGRLSGANVLTF
>.|TRBJ2-5|TRBV5-6
CASTWRLLSDRGEKETQYF
>.|TRBJ2-1|TRBV7-2
CASSLEGTSPNEQFF
>.|TRBJ1-1|TRBV7-9
CASSRTEGEVSTEAFF
>.|TRBJ2-5|TRBV19
CASSIFGGIQETQYF
>.|TRBJ2-5|TRBV7-2
CASSLATGTQYF
>.|TRBJ1-1|TRBV5-1
CASSLEGQDTEAFF
>.|TRBJ1-5|TRBV30
CAWSVTSGTQYQPQHF
>.|TRBJ1-3|TRBV19
CASSIARRPLGNTIYF
>.|TRBJ2-2|TRBV19
CASSIIPGADTGELFF
>.|TRBJ2-2|TRBV5-1
CASSLDPGTGPSGELFF
>.|TRBJ1-1|TRBV19
CASSMDGQFEAFF
>.|TRBJ1-4|TRBV7-2
CASSFSQGGEKLFF
>.|TRBJ1-1|TRBV7-9
CASSFGETGLGLGAFF
>.|TRBJ2-3|TRBV4-2
CASSPSGGDTQYF
>few|TRBJ2-5|TRBV3-1/TRBV3-2
CASSQDVAGGTQETQYF
>.|TRBJ1-2|TRBV19
CASSIVGKPNYGYTF
>.|TRBJ2-3|TRBV19
CASSIDLSGGASTDTQYF
>.|TRBJ1-2|TRBV7-9
CASSPGQSSDYGYTF
>.|TRBJ1-2|TRBV6-4
CASSDPLPERAYGYTF
>.|TRBJ1-1|TRBV19
CASSIRDSRVTEAFF
>.|TRBJ1-3|TRBV7-8
CASSSRQRLSGNTIYF